Shown below are 8 T cell receptor beta chains from a single sample sequenced in a study of blood T cell repertoires in COVID-19 (TCRdb year 2020). The library relied on the immunoSEQ multiplex PCR assay. Imported from immuneACCESS, the table was reduced by TCRdb to in-frame sequences with V and J called. These copies leave out some clones; in studies compared against another copy, an unresolved V gene accounts for under half, and the cause of the remainder is not known. The sample table holds about 200,000 clones, of which roughly 82% were seen once. The ten most abundant clones make up about 9% of the sample. What was sequenced was peripheral blood. Receptor source: a man aged 50 or older with active or convalescent COVID-19.

This sequence joins TRBV27 and TRBJ2-1, with no clear D. V lost 2 bases and J 10 bases, leaving 12 bases between the germline ends. In germline, CDR1 is MNHEY, CDR2 SMNVEV (reference sequence). This CDR3 spans 13 amino acids. The DNA of the CDR3 is TGTGCCAGCAGTTTAGGGCTATTAGGAGAGCAGTTCTTC. The encoded protein is CASSLGLLGEQFF.

V gene TRBV5-4 combines with J gene TRBJ1-2, with 7 bases matching TRBD1. Germline V gives CDR1 SGHNT, CDR2 YYREEE (reference sequence). This CDR3 is 13 amino acids long. Trimming cost V 4 bases and J 7 bases; bases outside gene matches: 7. In DNA, the CDR3 is TGTGCCAGCAGCCCAGGACAGGCTCCTGGCTACACCTTC. It yields the protein CASSPGQAPGYTF.

The V call is TRBV7-3, the J call TRBJ2-3; tentative D call: TRBD1 (6 bases). This CDR3 is 18 amino acids long. V lost 3 bases and J 0 bases, leaving 19 bases between the germline ends. Germline V gene lookup returns CDR1 SGHTA and CDR2 FQGTGA. The DNA of the CDR3 is TGTGCCAGCAGCTTCGGACAGACGATTGGGATTAGCACAGATACGCAGTATTTT. This sequence encodes CASSFGQTIGISTDTQYF.

This clone occurred a few times. This chain uses TRBV7-9 with TRBJ2-3; the match to TRBD1 covers 8 bases. This CDR3 region has 15 residues. Germline CDR1 SEHNR, CDR2 FQNEAQ (reference sequence). V lost 2 bases to trimming and J lost 6 bases; unmatched junction nucleotides: 7. The CDR3 here is CASSLLQGGVDTQYF. The CDR3 region has the DNA TGTGCCAGCAGCTTATTACAGGGGGGAGTGGATACGCAGTATTTT.

The chain recombines TRBV21-1 with TRBJ2-2; the D segment call TRBD1 is taken from the table without a DNA check. TRBV21-1 is a documented pseudogene. The CDR3 contains 16 residues. Here the CDR3 reads CASRRGIPTHTGELFF. Written as DNA, the CDR3 is TGTGCCAGCAGAAGGGGGATCCCCACCCACACCGGGGAGCTGTTTTTT.

This clone was counted between two and nine times. The chain has TRBV5-1 and TRBJ1-4, with D possibly matching TRBD1 (6 bases). This CDR3 is 15 amino acids long. V lost 1 base and J 5 bases, leaving 12 bases between the germline ends. Germline CDR1 and CDR2: SGHRS and YFSETQ. CDR3 in amino acids: CASSLRSGENEKLFF. The CDR3 region has the DNA TGCGCCAGCAGCTTGAGGTCAGGGGAGAATGAAAAACTGTTTTTT.

The chain joins TRBV28 to TRBJ2-7; 9 bases map to TRBD2. Germline-derived CDR1 and CDR2 are MDHEN and SYDVKM. CDR3 length: 14 residues. The junction had 5 bases not matched to a gene; V was cut back by 5 bases and J by 3 bases. The CDR3 here is CASSPLTSGYEQYF. The CDR3 bases are TGTGCCAGCAGTCCCCTGACTAGCGGCTACGAGCAGTACTTC.

V is TRBV18 and J is TRBJ2-1; 8 nucleotides line up with TRBD1. J gave up 5 bases and V 4 bases, and 4 bases lay outside the gene matches. The CDR3 loop spans 14 amino acids. Germline CDR1 is KGHSH and CDR2 is LQKENI. In DNA, the CDR3 is TGTGCCAGCTCACGGACAGGGCTTGACAATGAGCAGTTCTTC. This gives the protein CASSRTGLDNEQFF.